A selection of T cell receptor beta chains follows, all from one sample in a study of Ad26.COV2.S vaccination and SARS-CoV-2 variants. Method: immunoSEQ multiplex PCR; TCRdb's copy keeps in-frame clones and lacks some. The table has about 680,000 clones, around 89% seen once. The sample here was peripheral blood, taken in a trial of Ad26.COV2.S vaccine versus placebo. These receptors were obtained from a person aged 18-65 years who received the Ad26.COV2.S COVID-19 vaccine or a placebo. CDR3s include the opening cysteine and the closing phenylalanine or tryptophan. The D gene is left open where the match is weak. For some rows the clone size is stated as once, few or many, or as a class when expanded; others skip it.

d_gene: -
v_gene: TRBV6-2/TRBV6-3
j_gene: TRBJ2-3
abundance: -
CDR3aa: CASSSPPGGGRTDTQYF
CDR3nt: TGTGCCAGCAGTTCCCCCCCTGGCGGAGGACGCACAGATACGCAGTATTTT

d_gene: -
v_gene: TRBV5-1
j_gene: TRBJ1-1
abundance: -
CDR3aa: CASSLGGIAAPEAFF
CDR3nt: TGCGCCAGCAGCTTGGGCGGGATAGCCGCTCCTGAAGCTTTCTTT

d_gene: -
v_gene: TRBV3-1/TRBV3-2
j_gene: TRBJ2-7
abundance: once
CDR3aa: CASSPQGSYEQYF
CDR3nt: TGTGCCAGCAGCCCCCAGGGGTCCTACGAGCAGTACTTC

d_gene: -
v_gene: TRBV3-1/TRBV3-2
j_gene: TRBJ1-1
abundance: -
CDR3aa: CASSQVAGIMNTEAFF
CDR3nt: TGTGCCAGCAGCCAAGTCGCCGGGATCATGAACACTGAAGCTTTCTTT

d_gene: -
v_gene: TRBV12-5
j_gene: TRBJ1-6
abundance: once
CDR3aa: CASGLEENSPLHF
CDR3nt: TGTGCTAGTGGTTTGGAAGAGAATTCACCCCTCCACTTT

d_gene: -
v_gene: TRBV7-2
j_gene: TRBJ1-4
abundance: -
CDR3aa: CASSLVTALTEKLFF
CDR3nt: TGTGCCAGCAGCTTAGTGACAGCGCTTACGGAAAAACTGTTTTTT

d_gene: -
v_gene: TRBV2
j_gene: TRBJ1-2
abundance: few
CDR3aa: CASSEGVGKVGYTF
CDR3nt: TGTGCCAGCAGTGAAGGAGTAGGGAAGGTTGGCTACACCTTC

d_gene: -
v_gene: TRBV4-2
j_gene: TRBJ2-3
abundance: -
CDR3aa: CASSQEVGDTQYF
CDR3nt: TGTGCCAGCAGCCAAGAAGTGGGGGATACGCAGTATTTT

d_gene: TRBD2
v_gene: TRBV7-9
j_gene: TRBJ2-7
abundance: -
CDR3aa: CASSLAGLAAYEQYF
CDR3nt: TGTGCCAGCAGCTTAGCGGGGCTAGCGGCCTACGAGCAGTACTTC

d_gene: -
v_gene: TRBV19
j_gene: TRBJ1-1
abundance: -
CDR3aa: CASSIPTEAFF
CDR3nt: TGTGCCAGTAGTATTCCCACTGAAGCTTTCTTT

d_gene: TRBD2
v_gene: TRBV2
j_gene: TRBJ2-3
abundance: -
CDR3aa: CASSPRTSASSTDTQYF
CDR3nt: TGTGCCAGCAGTCCCAGGACTAGCGCGTCTAGCACAGATACGCAGTATTTT

d_gene: -
v_gene: TRBV18
j_gene: TRBJ2-7
abundance: -
CDR3aa: CASSPGGGPYEQYF
CDR3nt: TGTGCCAGCTCACCGGGCGGGGGCCCCTACGAGCAGTACTTC

d_gene: -
v_gene: TRBV6-2/TRBV6-3
j_gene: TRBJ1-5
abundance: -
CDR3aa: CASSYTNQPQHF
CDR3nt: TGTGCCAGCAGTTACACAAATCAGCCCCAGCATTTT

d_gene: -
v_gene: TRBV5-6
j_gene: TRBJ1-3
abundance: -
CDR3aa: CASSHVQGAGNTIYF
CDR3nt: TGTGCCAGCAGCCATGTTCAAGGGGCTGGAAACACCATATATTTT

d_gene: -
v_gene: TRBV25-1
j_gene: TRBJ2-7
abundance: -
CDR3aa: CASSLGYEQYF
CDR3nt: TGTGCCAGCAGTCTTGGCTACGAGCAGTACTTC

d_gene: -
v_gene: TRBV30
j_gene: TRBJ2-2
abundance: -
CDR3aa: CAWSVPDGRRELFF
CDR3nt: TGTGCCTGGAGTGTACCGGACGGCAGAAGGGAGCTGTTTTTT

d_gene: TRBD1
v_gene: TRBV10-3
j_gene: TRBJ2-3
abundance: -
CDR3aa: CAIGQGAGTDTQYF
CDR3nt: TGTGCCATCGGCCAGGGGGCTGGCACAGATACGCAGTATTTT

d_gene: TRBD2
v_gene: TRBV4-2
j_gene: TRBJ2-5
abundance: -
CDR3aa: CASSQVGGVWQETQYF
CDR3nt: TGTGCCAGCAGCCAAGTTGGGGGGGTTTGGCAAGAGACCCAGTACTTC

d_gene: TRBD1
v_gene: TRBV10-3
j_gene: TRBJ1-6
abundance: -
CDR3aa: CAIRGQESPLHF
CDR3nt: TGTGCCATCAGAGGACAGGAGTCACCCCTCCACTTT

d_gene: -
v_gene: TRBV6-5
j_gene: TRBJ1-2
abundance: -
CDR3aa: CASSYTGASVEGYTF
CDR3nt: TGTGCCAGCAGTTACACCGGGGCCTCCGTGGAAGGCTACACCTTC

d_gene: -
v_gene: TRBV27
j_gene: TRBJ1-1
abundance: -
CDR3aa: CASKGHSTEAFF
CDR3nt: TGTGCCAGCAAAGGCCACAGCACTGAAGCTTTCTTT

d_gene: TRBD2
v_gene: TRBV2
j_gene: TRBJ2-1
abundance: -
CDR3aa: CASSEGSSGRNEQFF
CDR3nt: TGTGCCAGCAGTGAAGGCTCTAGCGGGAGGAATGAGCAGTTCTTC

d_gene: -
v_gene: TRBV10-3
j_gene: TRBJ2-7
abundance: few
CDR3aa: CAISSGANYEQYF
CDR3nt: TGTGCCATCAGCAGCGGAGCAAACTACGAGCAGTACTTC

d_gene: -
v_gene: TRBV2
j_gene: TRBJ1-2
abundance: -
CDR3aa: CASSPDDGYTF
CDR3nt: TGTGCCAGCAGCCCGGACGATGGCTACACCTTC

d_gene: TRBD1
v_gene: TRBV18
j_gene: TRBJ2-7
abundance: -
CDR3aa: CASSPRQGTYEQYF
CDR3nt: TGTGCCAGCTCACCGCGACAGGGTACCTACGAGCAGTACTTC

d_gene: TRBD2
v_gene: TRBV5-6
j_gene: TRBJ2-2
abundance: -
CDR3aa: CASSLRTSGRMGELFF
CDR3nt: TGTGCCAGCAGCCTAAGGACTAGCGGGAGGATGGGGGAGCTGTTTTTT

d_gene: -
v_gene: TRBV30
j_gene: TRBJ1-5
abundance: once
CDR3aa: CAWSVPGAGNQPQHF
CDR3nt: TGTGCCTGGAGTGTGCCGGGGGCAGGCAATCAGCCCCAGCATTTT

d_gene: TRBD1
v_gene: TRBV6-5
j_gene: TRBJ1-5
abundance: -
CDR3aa: CASSTGDLRQPQHF
CDR3nt: TGTGCCAGCAGCACAGGGGATCTTCGTCAGCCCCAGCATTTT

d_gene: -
v_gene: TRBV30
j_gene: TRBJ2-2
abundance: -
CDR3aa: CAWSVRVNTGELFF
CDR3nt: TGTGCCTGGAGCGTCCGTGTGAACACCGGGGAGCTGTTTTTT

d_gene: -
v_gene: TRBV6-5
j_gene: TRBJ2-7
abundance: once
CDR3aa: CASSSEGPSYEQYF
CDR3nt: TGTGCCAGCAGTAGCGAGGGACCCTCCTACGAGCAGTACTTC

d_gene: TRBD1
v_gene: TRBV19
j_gene: TRBJ2-5
abundance: -
CDR3aa: CASSTRRQGGQETQYF
CDR3nt: TGTGCCAGTAGTACCCGGCGACAGGGGGGACAAGAGACCCAGTACTTC

d_gene: -
v_gene: TRBV5-4
j_gene: TRBJ2-2
abundance: once
CDR3aa: CASSPPPLANTGELFF
CDR3nt: TGTGCCAGCAGCCCTCCCCCCCTAGCCAACACCGGGGAGCTGTTTTTT

d_gene: TRBD2
v_gene: TRBV18
j_gene: TRBJ2-7
abundance: -
CDR3aa: CASSASGRAGNEQYF
CDR3nt: TGTGCCAGCTCAGCTAGCGGGAGGGCTGGGAACGAGCAGTACTTC

d_gene: -
v_gene: TRBV5-6
j_gene: TRBJ2-5
abundance: -
CDR3aa: CASSSRGSMETQYF
CDR3nt: TGTGCCAGCAGCTCGAGGGGATCTATGGAGACCCAGTACTTC

d_gene: -
v_gene: TRBV11-3
j_gene: TRBJ2-1
abundance: -
CDR3aa: CASSLVPTDNEQFF
CDR3nt: TGTGCCAGCAGCTTAGTTCCGACAGACAATGAGCAGTTCTTC

d_gene: -
v_gene: TRBV5-1
j_gene: TRBJ1-4
abundance: -
CDR3aa: CASSVMGGSEEKLFF
CDR3nt: TGCGCCAGCAGCGTGATGGGGGGTTCAGAAGAAAAACTGTTTTTT

d_gene: -
v_gene: TRBV4-2
j_gene: TRBJ2-1
abundance: -
CDR3aa: CASSPGNEQFF
CDR3nt: TGTGCCAGCAGCCCCGGTAATGAGCAGTTCTTC

d_gene: -
v_gene: TRBV5-1
j_gene: TRBJ2-1
abundance: -
CDR3aa: CASSLPDAYNEQFF
CDR3nt: TGCGCCAGCAGCTTACCCGATGCCTACAATGAGCAGTTCTTC

d_gene: -
v_gene: TRBV27
j_gene: TRBJ2-7
abundance: -
CDR3aa: CASSLEASPGYEQYF
CDR3nt: TGTGCCAGCAGTTTAGAGGCTAGCCCTGGCTACGAGCAGTACTTC

d_gene: -
v_gene: TRBV12-3/TRBV12-4
j_gene: TRBJ1-1
abundance: -
CDR3aa: CASRPAMNTEAFF
CDR3nt: TGTGCCAGCAGGCCAGCCATGAACACTGAAGCTTTCTTT

d_gene: TRBD2
v_gene: TRBV6-1
j_gene: TRBJ2-7
abundance: -
CDR3aa: CASSEAAVAGWYEQYF
CDR3nt: TGTGCCAGCAGTGAAGCAGCGGTAGCGGGTTGGTACGAGCAGTACTTC

d_gene: -
v_gene: TRBV6-5
j_gene: TRBJ2-5
abundance: -
CDR3aa: CASSYSLGARETQYF
CDR3nt: TGTGCCAGCAGTTACTCGCTAGGGGCCAGAGAGACCCAGTACTTC

d_gene: -
v_gene: TRBV10-3
j_gene: TRBJ2-7
abundance: -
CDR3aa: CAISESQGRGPNYEQYF
CDR3nt: TGTGCCATCAGTGAGTCTCAGGGGCGGGGGCCTAACTACGAGCAGTACTTC

d_gene: -
v_gene: TRBV19
j_gene: TRBJ1-6
abundance: -
CDR3aa: CATAGKAYNSPLHF
CDR3nt: TGTGCCACCGCAGGAAAAGCTTATAATTCACCCCTCCACTTT

d_gene: -
v_gene: TRBV15
j_gene: TRBJ2-7
abundance: -
CDR3aa: CATSREGGEQYF
CDR3nt: TGTGCCACCAGCAGAGAGGGTGGTGAGCAGTACTTC

d_gene: -
v_gene: TRBV10-1
j_gene: TRBJ2-2
abundance: -
CDR3aa: CASSASGGSTGELFF
CDR3nt: TGCGCCAGCAGTGCCTCAGGAGGGAGCACCGGGGAGCTGTTTTTT

d_gene: -
v_gene: TRBV6-5
j_gene: TRBJ2-2
abundance: -
CDR3aa: CASSYGETTGELFF
CDR3nt: TGTGCCAGCAGTTACGGGGAAACCACCGGGGAGCTGTTTTTT

d_gene: -
v_gene: TRBV7-6
j_gene: TRBJ2-3
abundance: few
CDR3aa: CASSGGVDTDTQYF
CDR3nt: TGTGCCAGCTCCGGCGGGGTAGACACAGATACGCAGTATTTT

d_gene: TRBD1
v_gene: TRBV5-4
j_gene: TRBJ2-7
abundance: -
CDR3aa: CASSPGTGDIEQYF
CDR3nt: TGTGCCAGCAGCCCCGGGACAGGGGATATCGAGCAGTACTTC

d_gene: -
v_gene: TRBV25-1
j_gene: TRBJ2-2
abundance: -
CDR3aa: CASSNSRNTGELFF
CDR3nt: TGTGCCAGCAGCAACAGCCGGAACACCGGGGAGCTGTTTTTT

d_gene: -
v_gene: TRBV27
j_gene: TRBJ2-1
abundance: -
CDR3aa: CASSIRLPNEQFF
CDR3nt: TGTGCCAGCAGCATTCGACTGCCCAATGAGCAGTTCTTC

d_gene: TRBD1
v_gene: TRBV6-5
j_gene: TRBJ1-1
abundance: -
CDR3aa: CASRPDRVGEAFF
CDR3nt: TGTGCCAGCAGACCCGACAGGGTTGGTGAAGCTTTCTTT

d_gene: -
v_gene: TRBV15
j_gene: TRBJ1-1
abundance: -
CDR3aa: CATSSQTANTEAFF
CDR3nt: TGTGCCACCAGCAGCCAGACAGCGAACACTGAAGCTTTCTTT

d_gene: -
v_gene: TRBV5-1
j_gene: TRBJ1-5
abundance: -
CDR3aa: CASSPDPGNQPQHF
CDR3nt: TGCGCCAGCAGCCCCGATCCGGGGAATCAGCCCCAGCATTTT

d_gene: TRBD2
v_gene: TRBV18
j_gene: TRBJ2-3
abundance: -
CDR3aa: CASFGGTDTQYF
CDR3nt: TGTGCCAGCTTCGGGGGGACAGATACGCAGTATTTT

d_gene: -
v_gene: TRBV10-1
j_gene: TRBJ2-1
abundance: -
CDR3aa: CASSESRTDSYNEQFF
CDR3nt: TGCGCCAGCAGTGAGTCAAGGACTGACTCCTACAATGAGCAGTTCTTC

d_gene: TRBD1
v_gene: TRBV25-1
j_gene: TRBJ1-2
abundance: -
CDR3aa: CASSEYTGENYGYTF
CDR3nt: TGTGCCAGCAGTGAATACACAGGGGAGAACTATGGCTACACCTTC

d_gene: TRBD2
v_gene: TRBV7-9
j_gene: TRBJ2-6
abundance: -
CDR3aa: CASSPTSGGTAGANVLTF
CDR3nt: TGTGCCAGCAGCCCTACTAGCGGGGGAACCGCTGGGGCCAACGTCCTGACTTTC

d_gene: -
v_gene: TRBV14
j_gene: TRBJ2-1
abundance: -
CDR3aa: CASSPPAGLNEQFF
CDR3nt: TGTGCCAGCAGCCCCCCCGCCGGGTTGAATGAGCAGTTCTTC

d_gene: -
v_gene: TRBV7-2
j_gene: TRBJ1-2
abundance: -
CDR3aa: CASSLGWERGYTF
CDR3nt: TGTGCCAGCAGCTTAGGATGGGAACGTGGCTACACCTTC